The sequence of this T cell receptor beta chain was determined in a study of regulatory T cells in long-lasting Graves disease. Time point in this sample: persistent/refractory GD, antithyroid drugs over 5 years with positive TRAb. PBMCs provided the RNA from which the TCR library was made. The authors built TCR beta libraries using iRepertoire HTBI primers and Arm-PCR of CDR3 regions. One entry per CDR3 protein, called by TCRdb with MiXCR from the multiplex PCR reads. The top ten hold 13% of the sample, which has some 420,000 distinct CDR3 sequences, about 22% seen once. This clonotype was counted only a few times. CDR1 is SGHRS, CDR2 YFSETQ, per germline. Trimming pared 4 bases from V and 5 bases from J, leaving 15 bases between. There are 15 residues in the CDR3.

The sample here was peripheral blood mononuclear cells (PBMCs), taken when the disease was refractory, from a patient treated with antithyroid drugs. The chain employs TRBV5-1 and TRBJ2-2; D remains unclear. The origin of this receptor is a female donor with Graves disease. The CDR3 protein is CASSQTSTETGELFF. The CDR3, as DNA: TGCGCCAGCAGCCAGACCAGCACAGAGACCGGGGAGCTGTTTTTT.